This is a list of T cell receptor beta chains from one sample in a study of CD8+ T cells in alopecia areata. The table came from immunoSEQ multiplex PCR; TCRdb's copy has only in-frame clones and leaves some out. This table has about 210,000 clones, about two fifths appearing once. Sequences were derived from CD4+ T cells sorted from blood, sampled between weeks 30 and 35, from a patient treated with tofacitinib. All receptors derive from a human donor with alopecia areata. Each CDR3 is given with its conserved first and last residue. D genes are given only for firm matches. Some rows have no size entry. The others give once, few or many, or a class for an expanded clone.

clone_size: -
d_call: TRBD1
v_call: TRBV15
j_call: TRBJ2-1
cdr3_nt: TGTGCCACCAGCAGAGAGCCGACAGGGGGCTGGAATGAGCAGTTCTTC
cdr3_aa: CATSREPTGGWNEQFF

clone_size: few
d_call: TRBD1
v_call: TRBV30
j_call: TRBJ2-5
cdr3_nt: TGTGCCTGGAGTGTACAGGGGGCGCGGGAGACCCAGTACTTC
cdr3_aa: CAWSVQGARETQYF

clone_size: -
d_call: TRBD2
v_call: TRBV4-1
j_call: TRBJ2-3
cdr3_nt: TGCGCCAGCAGCCTTACTATAGCGGGGGGCACAGATACGCAGTATTTT
cdr3_aa: CASSLTIAGGTDTQYF

clone_size: once
d_call: -
v_call: TRBV25-1
j_call: TRBJ2-1
cdr3_nt: TGTGCCAGCAGTGAATATCAAGTCCATGAGCAGTTCTTC
cdr3_aa: CASSEYQVHEQFF

clone_size: -
d_call: TRBD2
v_call: TRBV5-1
j_call: TRBJ2-5
cdr3_nt: TGCGCCAGCAGCTTGGGACTAGCGGGGGCGGAAGAGACCCAGTACTTC
cdr3_aa: CASSLGLAGAEETQYF

clone_size: -
d_call: -
v_call: TRBV30
j_call: TRBJ2-1
cdr3_nt: TGTGCCTGGAGTGCCCCCCCCATAATCTTC
cdr3_aa: CAWSAPPIIF

clone_size: few
d_call: -
v_call: TRBV7-9
j_call: TRBJ1-4
cdr3_nt: TGTGCCAGCAGCAGATCTTACGATGGGACCAATGAAAAACTGTTTTTT
cdr3_aa: CASSRSYDGTNEKLFF

clone_size: -
d_call: -
v_call: TRBV25-1
j_call: TRBJ2-2
cdr3_nt: TGTGCCAGCAGTGAATTTGCAGCCGCGAACACCGGGGAGCTGTTTTTT
cdr3_aa: CASSEFAAANTGELFF

clone_size: few
d_call: TRBD1
v_call: TRBV5-1
j_call: TRBJ2-6
cdr3_nt: TGCGCCAGCAGCGTGACAGGGGCTGGGGCCAACGTCCTGACTTTC
cdr3_aa: CASSVTGAGANVLTF

clone_size: -
d_call: TRBD1
v_call: TRBV4-1
j_call: TRBJ1-5
cdr3_nt: TGCGCCAGCAGCCAAGTCACACAGGGGGCTGGCAATCAGCCCCAGCATTTT
cdr3_aa: CASSQVTQGAGNQPQHF

clone_size: -
d_call: -
v_call: TRBV6-5
j_call: TRBJ2-7
cdr3_nt: TGTGCCAGCAGCTCGGGGGCGGACGAGCAGTACTTC
cdr3_aa: CASSSGADEQYF

clone_size: few
d_call: TRBD2
v_call: TRBV7-2
j_call: TRBJ2-1
cdr3_nt: TGTGCCAGCAGAACCACCGGGACTAGCGTCGATGAGCAGTTCTTC
cdr3_aa: CASRTTGTSVDEQFF

clone_size: few
d_call: -
v_call: TRBV2
j_call: TRBJ1-5
cdr3_nt: TGTGCCAGCAGCGGGACGGGGAATCAGCCCCAGCATTTT
cdr3_aa: CASSGTGNQPQHF

clone_size: -
d_call: -
v_call: TRBV6-5
j_call: TRBJ1-1
cdr3_nt: TGTGCCAGCAGTACCCAGTACACTGAAGCTTTCTTT
cdr3_aa: CASSTQYTEAFF

clone_size: -
d_call: -
v_call: TRBV6-1
j_call: TRBJ1-1
cdr3_nt: TGTGCCAGCAGTGATCGGGGGGAAGCGAACACTGAAGCTTTCTTT
cdr3_aa: CASSDRGEANTEAFF

clone_size: few
d_call: -
v_call: TRBV25-1
j_call: TRBJ1-2
cdr3_nt: TGTGCCAGCAGTGAAGGCGCGCCAGGCGCCTATGGCTACACCTTC
cdr3_aa: CASSEGAPGAYGYTF

clone_size: few
d_call: -
v_call: TRBV29-1
j_call: TRBJ1-1
cdr3_nt: TGCAGCGTTAGTCACAGGGCGAACACTGAAGCTTTCTTT
cdr3_aa: CSVSHRANTEAFF

clone_size: few
d_call: -
v_call: TRBV18
j_call: TRBJ2-3
cdr3_nt: TGTGCCAGCTCACCACCAGCAAGCACAGATACGCAGTATTTT
cdr3_aa: CASSPPASTDTQYF

clone_size: few
d_call: TRBD1
v_call: TRBV6-5
j_call: TRBJ2-7
cdr3_nt: TGTGCCAGCAGATGGACAGGGGGGGAGCAGTACTTC
cdr3_aa: CASRWTGGEQYF

clone_size: -
d_call: -
v_call: TRBV5-1
j_call: TRBJ2-3
cdr3_nt: TGCGCCAGCAGCTACCGGCAGCAGGCCACAGATACGCAGTATTTT
cdr3_aa: CASSYRQQATDTQYF

clone_size: -
d_call: TRBD1
v_call: TRBV5-1
j_call: TRBJ1-2
cdr3_nt: TGCGCCAGCAGCGACAGGGGGATCTATGGCTACACCTTC
cdr3_aa: CASSDRGIYGYTF

clone_size: -
d_call: TRBD1
v_call: TRBV6-6
j_call: TRBJ2-6
cdr3_nt: TGTGCCAGCAGCCTGAGGACAGGGGCTGGGGCCAACGTCCTGACTTTC
cdr3_aa: CASSLRTGAGANVLTF

clone_size: few
d_call: -
v_call: TRBV9
j_call: TRBJ2-3
cdr3_nt: TGTGCCAGCAGCTACGGACTACCTGATACGCAGTATTTT
cdr3_aa: CASSYGLPDTQYF

clone_size: few
d_call: TRBD1
v_call: TRBV7-2
j_call: TRBJ1-1
cdr3_nt: TGTGCCAGCAGCGGAGGGACAGCCACTGAAGCTTTCTTT
cdr3_aa: CASSGGTATEAFF

clone_size: few
d_call: -
v_call: TRBV4-1
j_call: TRBJ2-1
cdr3_nt: TGCGCCAGCAGCCAATTAGCAGCCCTTTTAGCTGAGCAGTTCTTC
cdr3_aa: CASSQLAALLAEQFF

clone_size: few
d_call: -
v_call: TRBV11-2
j_call: TRBJ2-2
cdr3_nt: TGTGCCAGCAGCACTCGGACAGAGACCGGGGAGCTGTTTTTT
cdr3_aa: CASSTRTETGELFF

clone_size: -
d_call: TRBD2
v_call: TRBV6-6
j_call: TRBJ2-3
cdr3_nt: TGTGCCATCGGACTAGCGGGGGAGAGAAACACAGATACGCAGTATTTT
cdr3_aa: CAIGLAGERNTDTQYF

clone_size: many
d_call: TRBD2
v_call: TRBV18
j_call: TRBJ2-7
cdr3_nt: TGTGCCAGCTCACCAGGGACTAACGAGCAGTACTTC
cdr3_aa: CASSPGTNEQYF

clone_size: -
d_call: TRBD2
v_call: TRBV30
j_call: TRBJ2-5
cdr3_nt: TGTGCCTGGAGTGTACATGGGCTAGCGGGGCTCCAAGAGACCCAGTACTTC
cdr3_aa: CAWSVHGLAGLQETQYF

clone_size: -
d_call: -
v_call: TRBV6-6
j_call: TRBJ1-4
cdr3_nt: TGTGCCAGCAGATCCGGGACACTCGTCGAAAAACTGTTTTTT
cdr3_aa: CASRSGTLVEKLFF

clone_size: -
d_call: -
v_call: TRBV6-6
j_call: TRBJ2-7
cdr3_nt: TGTGCCAGCAGGGCCCCGGCCTCCGAGCAGTACTTC
cdr3_aa: CASRAPASEQYF

clone_size: few
d_call: TRBD1
v_call: TRBV23-1
j_call: TRBJ1-5
cdr3_nt: TGCGCCAGCAGGCGGACAGGGCCAAATCAGCCCCAGCATTTT
cdr3_aa: CASRRTGPNQPQHF

clone_size: -
d_call: -
v_call: TRBV30
j_call: TRBJ1-6
cdr3_nt: TGTGCCTGGAGTCCTATCTCCGGGACTCCTAATTCACCCCTCCACTTT
cdr3_aa: CAWSPISGTPNSPLHF

clone_size: -
d_call: TRBD1
v_call: TRBV15
j_call: TRBJ2-7
cdr3_nt: TGTGCCACCAGCAGAGGGAACAGGGGGAAAGGTGGCTACGAGCAGTACTTC
cdr3_aa: CATSRGNRGKGGYEQYF

clone_size: -
d_call: -
v_call: TRBV11-2
j_call: TRBJ2-7
cdr3_nt: TGTGCCAGCCGAAAAACAGGATCCTACGAGCAGTACTTC
cdr3_aa: CASRKTGSYEQYF

clone_size: -
d_call: -
v_call: TRBV29-1
j_call: TRBJ2-7
cdr3_nt: TGCAGCACTAAAACGAGCTCCTACGAGCAGTACTTC
cdr3_aa: CSTKTSSYEQYF

clone_size: -
d_call: TRBD1
v_call: TRBV19
j_call: TRBJ1-6
cdr3_nt: TGTGCCAGTAGTAAGACAACGACAGGGCTTGGATATAATTCACCCCTCCACTTT
cdr3_aa: CASSKTTTGLGYNSPLHF

clone_size: -
d_call: -
v_call: TRBV7-9
j_call: TRBJ1-2
cdr3_nt: TGTGCCAGCAGCTTAGTGGCATCGGTTGGCTACACCTTC
cdr3_aa: CASSLVASVGYTF

clone_size: few
d_call: -
v_call: TRBV25-1
j_call: TRBJ2-7
cdr3_nt: TGTGCCAGCAGTGCCCGTGTCTCCTACGAGCAGTACTTC
cdr3_aa: CASSARVSYEQYF

clone_size: -
d_call: TRBD1
v_call: TRBV6-1
j_call: TRBJ1-1
cdr3_nt: TGTGCCAGCAGTGCTCGGACAGGGAATCCGGCTGAAGCTTTCTTT
cdr3_aa: CASSARTGNPAEAFF

clone_size: -
d_call: TRBD2
v_call: TRBV29-1
j_call: TRBJ2-2
cdr3_nt: TGCAGCGTCGTAGCGGGAGGAGTCACCGGGGAGCTGTTTTTT
cdr3_aa: CSVVAGGVTGELFF

clone_size: -
d_call: -
v_call: TRBV30
j_call: TRBJ2-1
cdr3_nt: TGTGCCTGGAGCCCAACTTACAATGAGCAGTTCTTC
cdr3_aa: CAWSPTYNEQFF

clone_size: few
d_call: -
v_call: TRBV5-6
j_call: TRBJ1-1
cdr3_nt: TGTGCCAGCAGCCATAACGAATGGTCGTTCTTCTTT
cdr3_aa: CASSHNEWSFFF

clone_size: once
d_call: -
v_call: TRBV2
j_call: TRBJ2-1
cdr3_nt: TGTGCCAGCAGTGAAGGATTGGGTGCAGACGGGGATCAGTTCTTC
cdr3_aa: CASSEGLGADGDQFF

clone_size: -
d_call: TRBD2
v_call: TRBV11-2
j_call: TRBJ2-2
cdr3_nt: TGTGCCAGCAGCTTAGGCGGGACTAGCGGGGCCGCCGGGGAGCTGTTTTTT
cdr3_aa: CASSLGGTSGAAGELFF

clone_size: few
d_call: -
v_call: TRBV4-2
j_call: TRBJ2-2
cdr3_nt: TGTGCCAGCAGCCAGAGGGACAACACCGGGGAGCTGTTTTTT
cdr3_aa: CASSQRDNTGELFF